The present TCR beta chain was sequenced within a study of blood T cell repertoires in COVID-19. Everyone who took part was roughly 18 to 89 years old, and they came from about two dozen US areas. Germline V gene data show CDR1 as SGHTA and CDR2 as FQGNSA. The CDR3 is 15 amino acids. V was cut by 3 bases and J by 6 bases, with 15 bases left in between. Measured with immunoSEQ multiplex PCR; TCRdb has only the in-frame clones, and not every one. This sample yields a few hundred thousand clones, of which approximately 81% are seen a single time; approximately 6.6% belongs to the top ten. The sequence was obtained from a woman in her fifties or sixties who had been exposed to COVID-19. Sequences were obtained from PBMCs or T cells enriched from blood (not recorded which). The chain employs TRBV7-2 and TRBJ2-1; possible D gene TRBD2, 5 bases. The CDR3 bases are TGTGCCAGCAGCTTTAACACCCTTCGGGGCAATGAGCAGTTCTTC. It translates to CASSFNTLRGNEQFF.